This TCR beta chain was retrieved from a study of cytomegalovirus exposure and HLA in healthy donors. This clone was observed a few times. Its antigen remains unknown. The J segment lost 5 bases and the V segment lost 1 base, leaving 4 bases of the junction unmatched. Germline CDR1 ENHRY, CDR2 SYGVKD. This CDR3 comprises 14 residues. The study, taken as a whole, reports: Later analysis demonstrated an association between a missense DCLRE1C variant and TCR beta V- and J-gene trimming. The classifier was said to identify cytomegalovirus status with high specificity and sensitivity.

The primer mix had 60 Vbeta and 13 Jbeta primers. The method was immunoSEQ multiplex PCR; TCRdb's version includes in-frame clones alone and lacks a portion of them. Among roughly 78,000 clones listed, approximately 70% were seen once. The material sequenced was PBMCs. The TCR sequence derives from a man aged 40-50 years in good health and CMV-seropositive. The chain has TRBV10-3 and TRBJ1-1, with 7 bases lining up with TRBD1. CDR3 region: CAISELTGRTEAFF. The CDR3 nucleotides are TGTGCCATCAGTGAGTTGACAGGGAGGACTGAAGCTTTCTTT.